Below are 4 T cell receptor beta chains sequenced from a single sample in a study of shared clonotypes between healthy human individuals. The table came from immunoSEQ multiplex PCR; TCRdb's copy has only in-frame clones and leaves some out. The table lists more than 2 million clones, under 97% of them singletons. Sequenced material: naive CD4+ T cells sorted from blood. Documented subset: CD45RA+ positively selected. The origin of the receptors is a man between 18 and 29 years old in good health.

Of note for this clone: The junction does not match germline at one end; this may be a read error. This CDR3 is CASSSQVWETQYF. Here the CDR3 DNA reads TGTGCTAGCAGCTCCCAGGTCTGGGAGACCCAGTACTTC. J is TRBJ2-5 and V is TRBV7-7, with no clear D. CDR1 and CDR2 (germline): SSHAT, FNYEAQ (reference sequence). This CDR3 has 13 residues.

The chain links TRBV27 to TRBJ2-5, with D uncertain. The ends were cut back, 1 base at V and 0 bases at J, with 3 bases in the middle. The CDR3 runs 13 residues. Germline V gene data show CDR1 as MNHEY and CDR2 as SMNVEV (reference sequence). The CDR3: CASSLWYQETQYF. The CDR3 nucleotides are TGTGCCAGCAGTTTATGGTACCAAGAGACCCAGTACTTC.

The rearrangement links TRBV6-1 to TRBJ1-3; D is unclear. Trimming removed 2 bases at V and 0 bases at J, with 11 bases between. This CDR3 is 16 amino acids long. Germline assignment: CDR1 MNHNS and CDR2 SASEGT. The CDR3 sequence is CASSERGVYSGNTIYF. CDR3 bases: TGTGCCAGCAGTGAAAGAGGAGTCTACTCTGGAAACACCATATATTTT.

V gene TRBV21-1 combines with J gene TRBJ1-1; the table's TRBD1 call for D was not verified on the DNA. TRBV21-1 is assigned pseudogene status. CDR3 length: 17 amino acids. CDR3 region: CARRTSQDRGANTEAFF. The DNA of the CDR3 is TGTGCCAGAAGAACCAGTCAGGACAGGGGTGCGAACACTGAAGCTTTCTTT.